This passage covers 13 T cell receptor beta chains from one sample sequenced in a study of control samples from healthy donors and cancer patients. TCRdb's copy holds only in-frame clones and misses some; the assay was immunoSEQ multiplex PCR. The table includes some 110,000 clones, 93% detected once. Material for sequencing was blood. The receptors stem from a man under 40 in good health.

V usage is TRBV27 and J usage is TRBJ2-2; TRBD1 matches at 9 bases. CDR3 length: 14 amino acids. V was clipped by 2 bases and J by 7 bases; unmatched bases: 2. Germline-derived CDR1 and CDR2 are MNHEY and SMNVEV (reference sequence). CDR3 in amino acids: CASSLGTGIGELFF. CDR3 coding DNA: TGTGCCAGCAGTTTAGGGACAGGGATCGGGGAGCTGTTTTTT.

This chain uses TRBV27 with TRBJ1-5, with no clear D. Germline V gene sequence: CDR1 MNHEY, CDR2 SMNVEV (reference sequence). The V end was cut by 7 bases, the J end by 0 bases, with 13 bases between. CDR3 length: 15 amino acids. CDR3 coding DNA: TGTGCCAGCATGTACAGCTCGTATAGCAATCAGCCCCAGCATTTT. It is translated as CASMYSSYSNQPQHF.

The chain employs TRBV28 and TRBJ2-1, with D possibly being TRBD2 (6 bases). The V and J ends lost 6 bases and 8 bases respectively, with 11 bases between them. The CDR3 runs to 12 residues. Germline V gene lookup returns CDR1 MDHEN and CDR2 SYDVKM. The CDR3 reads CASRGGNDEQFF. The CDR3 region has the DNA TGTGCCAGCAGGGGGGGTAACGATGAGCAGTTCTTC. Full variable domain (outside the CDR3, taken from reference TRBV28 and TRBJ2-1): DVKVTQSSRYLVKRTGEKVFLECVQDMDHENMFWYRQDPGLGLRLIYFSYDVKMKEKGDIPEGYSVSREKKERFSLILESASTNQTSMYLCASRGGNDEQFFGPGTRLTVL.

J is TRBJ1-6 and V is TRBV4-1; no definite D call. The germline V gene has CDR1 MGHRA and CDR2 YSYEKL. The CDR3 is made up of 18 amino acids. V lost 0 bases to trimming and J lost 1 base, with 13 bases between them. CDR3 residues: CASSQDRARASYNSPLHF. For the CDR3, the DNA is TGCGCCAGCAGCCAAGATAGGGCCCGGGCGTCCTATAATTCACCCCTCCACTTT.

J is TRBJ2-5 and V is TRBV5-1; D is perhaps TRBD1 (6 bases). Germline V gene sequence: CDR1 SGHRS, CDR2 YFSETQ. V dropped 4 bases and J dropped 1 base, with 14 bases sitting between them. CDR3 length: 15 amino acids. The CDR3 DNA reads as TGCGCCAGCAGCCTCCTCGGGACACCCCAAGAGACCCAGTACTTC. Its translation: CASSLLGTPQETQYF.

This chain joins TRBV5-1 and TRBJ2-2; perhaps TRBD1 as D (6 bases). V dropped 2 bases and J dropped 6 bases, with 14 bases sitting between them. Germline V lookup: CDR1 SGHRS, CDR2 YFSETQ. The CDR3 loop spans 15 amino acids. The CDR3 bases are TGCGCCAGCAGCTTCGGGCAGGGGTTCTCCGGGGAGCTGTTTTTT. Protein: CASSFGQGFSGELFF. Full variable domain (remainder filled in from reference TRBV5-1 and TRBJ2-2): KAGVTQTPRYLIKTRGQQVTLSCSPISGHRSVSWYQQTPGQGLQFLFEYFSETQRNKGNFPGRFSGRQFSNSRSEMNVSTLELGDSALYLCASSFGQGFSGELFFGEGSRLTVL.

The rearrangement joins TRBV7-2 to TRBJ1-1, with D perhaps TRBD1 (5 bases). Looked up from germline, CDR1 is SGHTA and CDR2 is FQGNSA. The CDR3 is 18 amino acids. V shed 0 bases and J shed 7 bases, with 24 bases lying between them. The CDR3 coding sequence is TGTGCCAGCAGCTTAGCCGAGGGGAGGGGACCTAACGACCTTGAAGCTTTCTTT. Its translation is CASSLAEGRGPNDLEAFF.

This chain joins TRBV29-1 and TRBJ2-7; 10 bases agree with TRBD1. Germline-derived CDR1 and CDR2 are SQVTM and ANQGSEA. The CDR3 covers 13 residues. The V gene end was trimmed by 6 bases and the J gene end by 2 bases; junction bases not matched to a gene: 4. The CDR3 here is CSVGQGEPYEQYF. As DNA, the CDR3 is TGCAGCGTAGGACAGGGGGAGCCCTACGAGCAGTACTTC.

This chain links TRBV7-3 with TRBJ2-1, with a tentative D call TRBD2 (7 bases). Germline V gene sequence: CDR1 SGHTA, CDR2 FQGTGA. V shed 5 bases and J shed 6 bases, with 20 bases lying between them. CDR3 size: 16 residues. The CDR3 DNA follows: TGTGCCAGCAGCCTCCTGATAGGGGGGGCCTTCAATGAGCAGTTCTTC. Translating it yields CASSLLIGGAFNEQFF.

The sample holds a few counts of this clone. This chain joins TRBV19 and TRBJ1-2; the match to TRBD1 covers 7 bases. CDR3 length: 17 residues. The V and J ends lost 5 bases and 8 bases, in that order; junction bases with no gene match: 20. Per the germline V gene, CDR1 is LNHDA and CDR2 is SQIVND (reference sequence). The CDR3 loop reads CASSVRSITGALVGYTF. Written as DNA, the CDR3 is TGTGCCAGTAGTGTCCGTAGTATAACAGGGGCGTTAGTCGGCTACACCTTC.

The chain carries TRBV7-8 and TRBJ1-2, with 7 bases aligning to TRBD1. V trimming: 0 bases; J trimming: 4 bases; junction bases outside the gene matches: 5. The germline CDR1 and CDR2 sequences are SGHVS and FQNEAQ. CDR3 size: 15 residues. The CDR3 is CASSLARGHTYGYTF. Written as DNA, the CDR3 is TGTGCCAGCAGCTTAGCGAGGGGGCATACCTATGGCTACACCTTC. Full variable domain (missing parts from reference TRBV7-8 and TRBJ1-2): GAGVSQSPRYKVAKRGQDVALRCDPISGHVSLFWYQQALGQGPEFLTYFQNEAQLDKSGLPSDRFFAERPEGSVSTLKIQRTQQEDSAVYLCASSLARGHTYGYTFGSGTRLTVV.

The J gene is TRBJ2-2, the V gene TRBV5-1; D call uncertain. V was trimmed by 5 bases and J by 0 bases, leaving 11 bases between them. Germline lookup yields CDR1 SGHRS and CDR2 YFSETQ. CDR3 size: 15 residues. Here the CDR3 reads CASSPRLANTGELFF. CDR3 DNA sequence: TGCGCCAGCAGTCCTAGATTAGCGAACACCGGGGAGCTGTTTTTT. Looking up the rest from reference TRBV5-1 and TRBJ2-2 gives the full variable domain: KAGVTQTPRYLIKTRGQQVTLSCSPISGHRSVSWYQQTPGQGLQFLFEYFSETQRNKGNFPGRFSGRQFSNSRSEMNVSTLELGDSALYLCASSPRLANTGELFFGEGSRLTVL.

The sample holds one count of this clone. The chain has TRBV6-5 and TRBJ2-7; a possible D gene is TRBD2 (5 bases). The CDR3 sequence is 15 residues long. Between the trimmed V and J ends, which lost 6 bases and 4 bases, there was a span of 19 bases. The germline V gene has CDR1 MNHEY and CDR2 SVGAGI. CDR3 nucleotide sequence: TGTGCCAGCAGCCCCCGACTATCTCCGTGGTACGAGCAGTACGTC. This sequence encodes CASSPRLSPWYEQYV.